A selection of T cell receptor beta chains follows, all from one sample in a study of CD8+CD57+ T cells in acquired aplastic anemia. In TCRdb, the reads were re-called with MiXCR into one record per CDR3 protein. The top ten hold about 2.3% of the sample, which has some 120,000 distinct CDR3 sequences, 48% seen once. The source material was sorted CD4+, CD8+, or CD8+CD57+ T cells (not recorded which) from PBMCs. Receptor source: a human donor in good health, serving as a control. CDR3s include the opening cysteine and the closing phenylalanine or tryptophan. D genes are given only for firm matches. Where a row states a size, it is once, few, many or the class of an expanded clone; other rows omit it.

abundance	v_gene	j_gene	d_gene	len	CDR3aa	CDR3nt
-	TRBV10-3	TRBJ1-2	-	13	CAIKPGASYGYTF	TGTGCCATCAAGCCGGGGGCGAGCTATGGCTACACCTTC
many	TRBV6-1	TRBJ1-6	-	14	CAGKWQGSNSPLHF	TGTGCCGGCAAATGGCAGGGTAGCAATTCACCCCTCCACTTT
-	TRBV19	TRBJ1-4	TRBD1	14	CASSPGQGSAKLFF	TGTGCCAGTAGCCCGGGACAGGGCTCGGCAAAACTGTTTTTT
many	TRBV15	TRBJ2-5	-	16	CATSTPQGGPRETQYF	TGTGCCACCAGCACCCCCCAAGGGGGGCCCAGAGAGACCCAGTACTTC
-	TRBV6-5	TRBJ2-2	-	16	CASSYRGLGYTGELFF	TGTGCCAGCAGTTACAGGGGTTTGGGGTACACCGGGGAGCTGTTTTTT
-	TRBV25-1	TRBJ2-7	-	15	CASSFFGRRDYEQYF	TGTGCCAGCAGCTTCTTTGGTCGCAGGGACTACGAGCAGTACTTC
many	TRBV25-1	TRBJ2-5	-	17	CASSEYTAGPFQETQYF	TGTGCCAGCAGTGAATACACGGCAGGCCCATTCCAAGAGACCCAGTACTTC
-	TRBV19	TRBJ2-5	-	15	CASSIGVQGGETQYF	TGTGCCAGTAGTATAGGGGTACAGGGAGGAGAGACCCAGTACTTC
many	TRBV6-1	TRBJ2-3	-	14	CASSRGGITDTQYF	TGTGCCAGCAGTAGGGGGGGTATCACAGATACGCAGTATTTT
many	TRBV7-2	TRBJ2-1	TRBD2	15	CASSSSGAWTDEQFF	TGTGCCAGCAGCTCTAGCGGGGCTTGGACGGATGAGCAGTTCTTC
-	TRBV19	TRBJ1-6	-	14	CASSKEGDDSPLHF	TGTGCCAGTAGTAAGGAAGGGGATGATTCACCCCTCCACTTT
-	TRBV19	TRBJ2-7	-	9	CASSAEQYF	TGTGCCAGTAGTGCCGAGCAGTACTTC
many	TRBV9	TRBJ1-3	-	15	CASSLHRDRGNTIYF	TGTGCCAGCAGCCTCCACCGGGACCGTGGAAACACCATATATTTT
few	TRBV18	TRBJ1-6	TRBD1	12	CASSRDRDYLHF	TGTGCCAGCTCGCGGGACAGGGATTACCTCCACTTT
many	TRBV27	TRBJ1-2	-	14	CASSLSRQAYGYTF	TGTGCCAGCAGTTTATCAAGACAAGCTTATGGCTACACCTTC
-	TRBV3-1	TRBJ1-4	TRBD1	15	CASSPRQGTGEKLFF	TGTGCCAGCAGCCCTCGACAGGGGACGGGTGAAAAACTGTTTTTT
-	TRBV25-1	TRBJ2-7	-	14	CASSGSPSSYEQYF	TGTGCCAGCAGTGGCTCCCCTAGTTCATACGAGCAGTACTTC
-	TRBV10-2	TRBJ2-7	TRBD2	14	CASSDLAASYEQYF	TGCGCCAGCAGTGATCTAGCGGCCTCCTACGAGCAGTACTTC
-	TRBV29-1	TRBJ1-1	TRBD1	13	CSVVGTANTEAFF	TGCAGCGTTGTGGGGACAGCGAACACTGAAGCTTTCTTT
-	TRBV30	TRBJ2-7	TRBD1	14	CAWSGWDRDGEQYF	TGTGCCTGGAGTGGCTGGGACAGGGACGGCGAGCAGTACTTC
once	TRBV20-1	TRBJ2-5	TRBD2	13	CSARGGTWETQYF	TGCAGTGCTAGGGGGGGGACTTGGGAGACCCAGTACTTC
-	TRBV20-1	TRBJ2-7	-	14	CSVSTWGKSYEQYF	TGCAGTGTCAGTACGTGGGGGAAGAGCTACGAGCAGTACTTC
-	TRBV4-1	TRBJ1-2	TRBD1	15	CASSQGDSKFYGYTF	TGCGCCAGCAGCCAGGGGGACAGTAAATTCTATGGCTACACCTTC
-	TRBV7-2	TRBJ1-6	-	14	CASSLAPGASPLHF	TGTGCCAGCAGCTTAGCGCCGGGAGCTTCACCCCTCCACTTT
-	TRBV20-1	TRBJ2-3	TRBD1	14	CSAPGGAGTDTQYF	TGCAGTGCACCAGGGGGCGCGGGCACAGATACGCAGTATTTT
-	TRBV25-1	TRBJ1-3	-	16	CASSDSTRTSGNTIYF	TGTGCCAGCAGTGATTCCACCCGTACCTCTGGAAACACCATATATTTT
many	TRBV7-9	TRBJ1-6	-	15	CASSFGTDNNSPLHF	TGTGCCAGCAGCTTCGGGACGGACAATAATTCACCCCTCCACTTT
-	TRBV10-3	TRBJ2-6	-	15	CAISRETGGANVLTF	TGTGCCATCAGTCGAGAGACAGGTGGGGCCAACGTCCTGACTTTC
many	TRBV6-1	TRBJ2-3	TRBD1	16	CASLTGGASSGDTQYF	TGTGCCAGCCTTACAGGGGGCGCATCGTCGGGAGATACGCAGTATTTT
-	TRBV2	TRBJ2-1	-	13	CASSSDGYNEQLF	TGTGCCAGCAGTTCAGACGGATACAATGAGCAGCTCTTC
many	TRBV18	TRBJ1-1	-	13	CASSPYGTSEAFF	TGTGCCAGCTCACCATACGGGACAAGCGAAGCTTTCTTT
many	TRBV6-1	TRBJ1-2	-	14	CASSEMQGPYGYTF	TGTGCCAGCAGTGAAATGCAGGGCCCCTATGGCTACACCTTC
-	TRBV25-1	TRBJ2-7	TRBD1	13	CASSGTGGDEQYF	TGTGCCAGCAGTGGGACAGGGGGCGACGAGCAGTACTTC
-	TRBV10-3	TRBJ2-7	TRBD1	11	CATGQGASLYF	TGTGCGACCGGACAGGGGGCTAGTCTGTACTTC
-	TRBV10-3	TRBJ2-7	-	14	CAISEPKGVSEQYF	TGTGCCATCAGTGAGCCAAAGGGAGTTTCCGAGCAGTACTTC
-	TRBV20-1	TRBJ1-1	-	12	CSAARTDTEAFF	TGCAGTGCTGCCCGAACTGACACTGAAGCTTTCTTT
-	TRBV15	TRBJ1-1	-	13	CATSREQNTEAFF	TGTGCCACCAGCAGAGAGCAGAACACTGAAGCTTTCTTT